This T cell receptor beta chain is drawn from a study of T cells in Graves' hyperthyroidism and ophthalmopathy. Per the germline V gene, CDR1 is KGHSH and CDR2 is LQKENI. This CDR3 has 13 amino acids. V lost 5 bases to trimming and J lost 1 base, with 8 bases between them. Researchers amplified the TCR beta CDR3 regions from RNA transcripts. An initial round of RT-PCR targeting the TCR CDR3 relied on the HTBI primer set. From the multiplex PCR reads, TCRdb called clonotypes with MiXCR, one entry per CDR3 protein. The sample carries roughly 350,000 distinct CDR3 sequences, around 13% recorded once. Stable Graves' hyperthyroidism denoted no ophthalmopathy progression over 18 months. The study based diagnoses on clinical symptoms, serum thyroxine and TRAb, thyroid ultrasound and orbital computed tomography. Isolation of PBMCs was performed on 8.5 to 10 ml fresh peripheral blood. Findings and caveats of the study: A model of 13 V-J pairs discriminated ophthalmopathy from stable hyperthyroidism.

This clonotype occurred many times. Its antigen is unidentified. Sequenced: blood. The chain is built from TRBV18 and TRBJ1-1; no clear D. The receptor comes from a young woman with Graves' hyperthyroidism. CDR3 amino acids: CASSISRNTEAFF. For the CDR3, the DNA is TGTGCCAGCTCAATCTCGCGGAACACTGAAGCTTTCTTT.